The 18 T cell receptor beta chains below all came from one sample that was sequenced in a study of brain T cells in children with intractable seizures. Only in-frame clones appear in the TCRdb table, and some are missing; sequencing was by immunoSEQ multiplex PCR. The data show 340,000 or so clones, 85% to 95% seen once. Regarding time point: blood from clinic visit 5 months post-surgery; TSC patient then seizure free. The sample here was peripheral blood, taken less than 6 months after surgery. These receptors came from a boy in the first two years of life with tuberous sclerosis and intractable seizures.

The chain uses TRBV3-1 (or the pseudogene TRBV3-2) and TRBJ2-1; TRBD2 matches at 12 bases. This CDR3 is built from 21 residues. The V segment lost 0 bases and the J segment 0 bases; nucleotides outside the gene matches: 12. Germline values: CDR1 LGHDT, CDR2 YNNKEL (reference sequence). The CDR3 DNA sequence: TGTGCCAGCAGCCAAGACAACGGACGGGGACTAGCGGGCAACTCCTACAATGAGCAGTTCTTC. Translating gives CASSQDNGRGLAGNSYNEQFF.

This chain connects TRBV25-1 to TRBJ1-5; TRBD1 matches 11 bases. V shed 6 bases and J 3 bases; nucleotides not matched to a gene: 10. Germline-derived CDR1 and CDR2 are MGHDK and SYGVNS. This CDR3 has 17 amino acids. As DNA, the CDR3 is TGTGCCAGCAGCCCCACTTGGACAGGGGGCAACAATCAGCCCCAGCATTTT. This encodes CASSPTWTGGNNQPQHF.

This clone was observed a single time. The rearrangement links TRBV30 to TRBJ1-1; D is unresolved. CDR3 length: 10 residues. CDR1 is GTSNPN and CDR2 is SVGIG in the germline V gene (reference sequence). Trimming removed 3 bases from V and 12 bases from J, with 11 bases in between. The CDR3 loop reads CAWRVRETFF. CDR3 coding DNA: TGTGCCTGGAGGGTTAGGGAGACTTTCTTT.

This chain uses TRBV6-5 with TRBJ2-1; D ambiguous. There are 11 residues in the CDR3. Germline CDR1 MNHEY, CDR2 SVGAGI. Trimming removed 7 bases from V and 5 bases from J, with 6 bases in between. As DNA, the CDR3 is TGTGCCAGCACGAGAGACAATGAGCAGTTCTTC. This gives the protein CASTRDNEQFF.

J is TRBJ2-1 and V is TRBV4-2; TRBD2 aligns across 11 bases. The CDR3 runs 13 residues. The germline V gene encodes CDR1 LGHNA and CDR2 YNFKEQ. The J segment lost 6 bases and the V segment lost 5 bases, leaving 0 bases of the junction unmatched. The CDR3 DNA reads TGTGCCAGCAGCGGACTAGCGGGCAATGAGCAGTTCTTC. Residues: CASSGLAGNEQFF.

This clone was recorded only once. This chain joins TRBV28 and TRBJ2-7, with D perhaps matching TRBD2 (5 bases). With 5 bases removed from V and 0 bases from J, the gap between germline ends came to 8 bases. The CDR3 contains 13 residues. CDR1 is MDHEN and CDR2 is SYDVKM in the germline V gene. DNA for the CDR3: TGTGCCAGCAGTACCGGGATCTCCTACGAGCAGTACTTC. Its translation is CASSTGISYEQYF.

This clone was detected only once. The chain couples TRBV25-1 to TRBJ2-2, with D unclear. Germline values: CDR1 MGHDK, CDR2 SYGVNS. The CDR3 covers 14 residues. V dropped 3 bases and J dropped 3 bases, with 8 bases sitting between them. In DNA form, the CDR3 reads TGTGCCAGCAGTGAGTTTAGAGACACCGGGGAGCTGTTTTTT. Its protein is CASSEFRDTGELFF.

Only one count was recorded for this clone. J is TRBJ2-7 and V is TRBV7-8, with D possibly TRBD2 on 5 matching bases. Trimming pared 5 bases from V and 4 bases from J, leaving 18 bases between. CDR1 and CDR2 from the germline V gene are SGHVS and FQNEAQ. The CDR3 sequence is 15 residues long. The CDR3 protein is CASSLNRGSLYEQYF. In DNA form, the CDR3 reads TGTGCCAGCAGCCTCAACCGGGGAAGTCTTTACGAGCAGTACTTC.

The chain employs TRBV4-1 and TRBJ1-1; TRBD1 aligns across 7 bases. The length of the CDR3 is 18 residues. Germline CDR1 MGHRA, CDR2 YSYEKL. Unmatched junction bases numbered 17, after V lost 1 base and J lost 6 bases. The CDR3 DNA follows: TGCGCCAGCAGCCAAGTCAGGGTCCTCACAGGGGCGGGAGCTGAAGCTTTCTTT. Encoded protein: CASSQVRVLTGAGAEAFF.

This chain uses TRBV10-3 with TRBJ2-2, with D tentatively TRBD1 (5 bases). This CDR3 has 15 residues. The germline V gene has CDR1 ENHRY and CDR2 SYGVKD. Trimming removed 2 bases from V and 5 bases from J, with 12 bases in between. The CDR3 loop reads CAISETGEETGELFF. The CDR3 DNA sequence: TGTGCCATCAGTGAGACAGGAGAAGAGACCGGGGAGCTGTTTTTT.

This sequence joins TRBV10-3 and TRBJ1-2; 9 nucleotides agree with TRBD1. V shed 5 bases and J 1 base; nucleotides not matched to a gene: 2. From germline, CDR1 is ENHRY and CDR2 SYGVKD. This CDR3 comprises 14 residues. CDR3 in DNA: TGTGCCATCAGTTCGGGACAGGGTAACTATGGCTACACCTTC. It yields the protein CAISSGQGNYGYTF.

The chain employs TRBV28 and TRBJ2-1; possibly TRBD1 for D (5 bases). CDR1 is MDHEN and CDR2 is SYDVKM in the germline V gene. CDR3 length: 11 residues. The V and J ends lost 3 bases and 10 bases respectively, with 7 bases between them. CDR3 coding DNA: TGTGCCAGCAGTTTGAGACAGGAGCAGTTCTTC. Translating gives CASSLRQEQFF.

This CDR3 reads CASSPLDSMNTGELFF. In DNA, the CDR3 is TGTGCCAGCAGCCCTCTGGACAGCATGAACACCGGGGAGCTGTTTTTT. The J gene is TRBJ2-2, the V gene TRBV7-9; TRBD1 is a possible D gene (6 bases). The ends were cut back, 5 bases at V and 1 base at J, with 14 bases in the middle. Germline values: CDR1 SEHNR, CDR2 FQNEAQ (reference sequence). The CDR3 covers 16 residues.

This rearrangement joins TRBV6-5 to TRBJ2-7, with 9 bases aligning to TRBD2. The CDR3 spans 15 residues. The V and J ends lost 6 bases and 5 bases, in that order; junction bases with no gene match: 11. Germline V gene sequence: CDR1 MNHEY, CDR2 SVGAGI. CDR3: CASRPGGRGGHEQYF. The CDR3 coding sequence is TGTGCCAGCAGACCCGGAGGGCGGGGGGGCCACGAGCAGTACTTC.

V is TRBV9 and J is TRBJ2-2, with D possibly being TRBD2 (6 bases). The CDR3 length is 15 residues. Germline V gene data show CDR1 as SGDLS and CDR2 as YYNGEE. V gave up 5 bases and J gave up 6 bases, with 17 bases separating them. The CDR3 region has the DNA TGTGCCAGCAGGAGGGCGGGTAGCGGCTCCGGGGAGCTGTTTTTT. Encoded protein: CASRRAGSGSGELFF.

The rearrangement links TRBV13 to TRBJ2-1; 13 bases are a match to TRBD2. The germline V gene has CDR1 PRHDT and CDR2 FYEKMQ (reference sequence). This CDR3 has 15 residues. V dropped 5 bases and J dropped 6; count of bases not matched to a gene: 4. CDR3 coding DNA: TGTGCCAGCAGCATACTAGCGGGGGGGACCAATGAGCAGTTCTTC. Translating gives CASSILAGGTNEQFF.

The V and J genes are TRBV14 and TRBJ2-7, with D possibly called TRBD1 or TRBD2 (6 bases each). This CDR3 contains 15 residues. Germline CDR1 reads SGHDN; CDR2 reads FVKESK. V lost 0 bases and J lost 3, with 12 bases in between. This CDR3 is CASSQERGAIYEQYF. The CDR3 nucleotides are TGTGCCAGCAGCCAAGAGAGGGGGGCTATCTACGAGCAGTACTTC. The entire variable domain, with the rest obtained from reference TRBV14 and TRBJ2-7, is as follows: EAGVTQFPSHSVIEKGQTVTLRCDPISGHDNLYWYRRVMGKEIKFLLHFVKESKQDESGMPNNRFLAERTGGTYSTLKVQPAELEDSGVYFCASSQERGAIYEQYFGPGTRLTVT.

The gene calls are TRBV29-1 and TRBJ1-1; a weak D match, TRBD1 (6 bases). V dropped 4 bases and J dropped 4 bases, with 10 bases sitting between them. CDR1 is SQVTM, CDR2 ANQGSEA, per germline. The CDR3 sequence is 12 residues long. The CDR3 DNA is TGCAGCGTTGTGGACAGCAGCACTGAAGCTTTCTTT. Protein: CSVVDSSTEAFF.